This T cell receptor (beta chain) is from a study of blood T cell repertoires in COVID-19. Looking at the study overall: The origin of the acute and convalescent COVID-19 samples was the United States, Italy and Spain. The analysed material was cDNA or gDNA that came from T cells, B-cell-depleted T cells, or PBMCs.

The germline CDR1 and CDR2 sequences are MDHEN and SYDVKM. There are 15 residues in the CDR3. V lost 7 bases and J 3 bases, leaving 16 bases between the germline ends. In the authors' methods: Amplified reference gene primers provided the basis for estimating nucleated cell counts. Sequencing used immunoSEQ multiplex PCR; TCRdb keeps in-frame clones, though not all of them. V, J and clone size derive from that table, while D and trimming were established from the DNA sequence. The sample has over 100,000 clones, 70% to 90% seen once. The receptor comes from a man over 45 with acute or convalescent COVID-19. This chain links TRBV28 with TRBJ1-5; no firm D call. The sample taken for sequencing was peripheral blood. CDR3 DNA sequence: TGTGCCAGCATGGATGTGGGCCGGCCCAATCAGCCCCAGCATTTT. This sequence encodes CASMDVGRPNQPQHF.